This T cell receptor beta chain was observed in a study of monozygotic twins with inflammatory bowel disease. Study-level points and caveats: Lower sharing of clonotypes with other individuals was seen in IBD patients than in healthy twins. This was most marked in patients showing signs of disease activity.

Turning to this clonotype: Its specificity is unknown.

CDR3 size: 13 residues. Germline-derived CDR1 and CDR2 are MDHEN and SYDVKM. Each CDR3 protein gets one entry in TCRdb, which reprocessed the 5' RACE reads and gives no DNA. The sample includes more than 100,000 distinct CDR3 sequences. Sequencing was carried out using blood. The V call is TRBV28, the J call TRBJ2-7. The clonotype comes from a human donor with ulcerative colitis or Crohn's disease, or a healthy co-twin of an affected twin (not recorded which). CDR3 in amino acids: CASSLAVTYEQYF.